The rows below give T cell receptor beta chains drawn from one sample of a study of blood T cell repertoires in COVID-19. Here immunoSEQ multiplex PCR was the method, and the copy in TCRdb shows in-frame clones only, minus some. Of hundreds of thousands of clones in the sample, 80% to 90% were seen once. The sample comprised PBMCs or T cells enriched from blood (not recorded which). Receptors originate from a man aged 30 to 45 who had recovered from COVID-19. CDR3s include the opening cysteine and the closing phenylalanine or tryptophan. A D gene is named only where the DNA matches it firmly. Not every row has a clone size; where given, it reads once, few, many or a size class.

CDR3aa: CASSGGGPTDTQYF; CDR3nt: TGTGCCAGCAGCGGCGGGGGGCCCACAGATACGCAGTATTTT; j_gene: TRBJ2-3; abundance: NA; d_gene: TRBD2; v_gene: TRBV6-4
CDR3aa: CASSQVTDYQETQYF; CDR3nt: TGTGCCAGCAGCCAAGTCACAGATTACCAAGAGACCCAGTACTTC; j_gene: TRBJ2-5; abundance: once; d_gene: NA; v_gene: TRBV3-1/TRBV3-2
CDR3aa: CTTRGVGTDTQYF; CDR3nt: TGCACCACCCGGGGGGTAGGCACAGATACGCAGTATTTT; j_gene: TRBJ2-3; abundance: NA; d_gene: TRBD2; v_gene: TRBV29-1
CDR3aa: CASVGTEVDTQYF; CDR3nt: TGTGCCAGTGTGGGGACAGAGGTAGATACGCAGTATTTT; j_gene: TRBJ2-3; abundance: NA; d_gene: TRBD1; v_gene: TRBV5-6
CDR3aa: CASSPRQGWAYEQYF; CDR3nt: TGTGCCAGCAGCCCCCGACAGGGTTGGGCCTACGAGCAGTACTTC; j_gene: TRBJ2-7; abundance: NA; d_gene: TRBD1; v_gene: TRBV14
CDR3aa: CASSLDRSNEKLFF; CDR3nt: TGTGCCAGCAGCTTGGACAGAAGTAATGAAAAACTGTTTTTT; j_gene: TRBJ1-4; abundance: NA; d_gene: NA; v_gene: TRBV11-2
CDR3aa: CASSLMGLNQPQHF; CDR3nt: TGTGCCAGCAGTCTCATGGGCCTGAATCAGCCCCAGCATTTT; j_gene: TRBJ1-5; abundance: NA; d_gene: NA; v_gene: TRBV2
CDR3aa: CASSQGPNSPLHF; CDR3nt: TGTGCCAGCAGCCAGGGCCCGAATTCACCCCTCCACTTT; j_gene: TRBJ1-6; abundance: NA; d_gene: NA; v_gene: TRBV11-3
CDR3aa: CASTPREQLYEQYF; CDR3nt: TGTGCCAGCACCCCCCGGGAACAGCTTTACGAGCAGTACTTC; j_gene: TRBJ2-7; abundance: once; d_gene: NA; v_gene: TRBV6-5
CDR3aa: CASSSFPGQGNTEAFF; CDR3nt: TGTGCCAGCAGTTCTTTTCCGGGACAGGGAAACACTGAAGCTTTCTTT; j_gene: TRBJ1-1; abundance: NA; d_gene: TRBD1; v_gene: TRBV6-2/TRBV6-3
CDR3aa: CASSLSRDYGYTF; CDR3nt: TGCGCCAGCAGCTTATCCAGGGACTATGGCTACACCTTC; j_gene: TRBJ1-2; abundance: few; d_gene: NA; v_gene: TRBV5-1
CDR3aa: CASSETTGSYYGYTF; CDR3nt: TGTGCCAGCAGTGAAACAACCGGGTCCTACTATGGCTACACCTTC; j_gene: TRBJ1-2; abundance: NA; d_gene: NA; v_gene: TRBV2
CDR3aa: CASSNSGGAGEQFF; CDR3nt: TGTGCCAGCAGTAATAGCGGGGGGGCTGGTGAGCAGTTCTTC; j_gene: TRBJ2-1; abundance: NA; d_gene: TRBD2; v_gene: TRBV9
CDR3aa: CASRGKGPGEQYF; CDR3nt: TGTGCCAGCAGGGGAAAAGGACCGGGAGAGCAGTACTTC; j_gene: TRBJ2-7; abundance: few; d_gene: NA; v_gene: TRBV6-5
CDR3aa: CASSQETSGVSETQYF; CDR3nt: TGTGCCAGCAGCCAAGAGACTAGCGGGGTGTCGGAGACCCAGTACTTC; j_gene: TRBJ2-5; abundance: NA; d_gene: TRBD2; v_gene: TRBV4-2
CDR3aa: CASSLGVRGEKLFF; CDR3nt: TGTGCCAGCAGTTTAGGGGTTAGGGGGGAAAAACTGTTTTTT; j_gene: TRBJ1-4; abundance: NA; d_gene: NA; v_gene: TRBV27
CDR3aa: CASSLLRQGEAFF; CDR3nt: TGTGCCAGCAGTTTATTAAGACAAGGTGAAGCTTTCTTT; j_gene: TRBJ1-1; abundance: NA; d_gene: NA; v_gene: TRBV12-3/TRBV12-4
CDR3aa: CATSELGVRGYEQYF; CDR3nt: TGTGCCACCAGTGAGCTAGGTGTCAGGGGATACGAGCAGTACTTC; j_gene: TRBJ2-7; abundance: few; d_gene: NA; v_gene: TRBV24-1
CDR3aa: CSVEASGQETQYF; CDR3nt: TGCAGCGTTGAGGCTAGCGGGCAAGAGACCCAGTACTTC; j_gene: TRBJ2-5; abundance: NA; d_gene: TRBD2; v_gene: TRBV29-1